This entry describes one T cell receptor beta chain. Its antigen is unknown. No clone much larger than this one lies a single base away; base qualities are absent. The donors were healthy, HIV-negative adults with no recently reported acute infections or vaccinations. Every donor was a Caucasian adult living in Nashville, Tennessee, USA. CD4+ T cells were enriched through magnetic negative selection, after which naive cells were positively selected on CD45RA and the remaining negative fraction served as the memory subset. Blood was collected by leukapheresis, and PBMCs were isolated by Ficoll-Histopaque density gradient centrifugation and then cryopreserved in liquid nitrogen vapor phase. Purity and quantity of every magnetically sorted T cell population were checked by analytical flow cytometry. Each sorted fraction had its genomic DNA isolated and then quantified by UV absorbance on a Nanodrop 2000c.

This sample was included in a study of shared clonotypes between healthy human individuals (dated by TCRdb to the early 2020s). With respect to the entire study: A couple of women and a few men aged 18 to 49 years were included in the cohort. For each donor, CD4 naive and CD4 memory were each run on three plates, CD8 naive on two plates, and CD8 memory on one plate. Blood TCR repertoires of a handful of healthy adults were deeply sequenced to estimate repertoire size and the extent of clonotype sharing between individuals. To increase sequencing depth and limit assay-specific biases, different laboratories used diverse techniques to prepare libraries and sequence TCR repertoires. Per donor, leukapheresis produced somewhere between about 0.94 and 9.5 billion PBMCs.

The paper's findings and limits, for the study overall: Pairwise subsampling led to the expectation that sequencing depth would affect the degree of clonotype sharing among donors. Higher generation probabilities were observed for clonotypes shared by all four sorted-subset donors than for non-shared clonotypes. Because the study included a small number of donors, the genetic and exposure-history diversity represented was limited. When a few donors were compared, the shared fraction of clonotypes was roughly 5% for naive CD4, approximately 3.5% for naive CD8, more than 2% for memory CD4, and 0.4% for memory CD8. Only blood was sampled, and tissue TCR repertoires likely differ from those in blood. Rarefaction of sorted-subset datasets indicated incomplete sequencing despite the large sequencing depth. Larger estimated clonotype richness was generally found for naive subsets than for memory subsets.

Using the deep immunoSEQ assay, TCR CDR3 regions were amplified from genomic DNA by multiplex PCR. Extracted genomic DNA from each cell subset was spread evenly across all wells of several immunoSEQ 96-well plates, with each plate serving as a replicate. For sorted subsets, roughly 200 ng of genomic DNA, equivalent to around 31,000 T cell genomes, went into each replicate PCR. Purified libraries were quantified with a Qubit 3.0 fluorometer, sized on a Bioanalyzer 2100, and re-quantified with the KAPA Library Quantification kit. Each immunoSEQ 96-well plate was sequenced on its own single-read 150-cycle Illumina NextSeq 550 flow cell. Concerning the study's data processing: Because only junctional sequences without quality scores were contained in the immunoSEQ output, filtering matching that applied to full-length reads could not be performed. To assign V/J genes and CDR3, sequences were annotated using PyIR, a Python wrapper for IgBLAST v1.9, with IMGT germline references. Reads were removed for weak V/J assignments (E-value above 1e-6), missing CDR3, stop codons, out-of-frame junctions, or ambiguous translated residues. V3J clonotypes were defined as sequences sharing an identical inferred V gene, J gene, and CDR3 amino acid sequence. The percentage overlap between two repertoires was calculated by dividing the number of shared unique clonotypes by the size of the smaller repertoire. RTK rarefaction, the Chao1 estimator, and Recon v2.1 estimates of unobserved clonotypes were used to assess repertoire richness. For all TCRbeta clonotypes obtained by the gDNA method from a few donors, generation probabilities were computed with OLGA. TCRdb obtained this table from immuneACCESS and retained in-frame rearrangements with V and J assigned. These tables miss some clones; where compared with another copy, unresolved V genes account for less than half of the shortfall, and the remainder is unexplained. V and J calls and clone size follow that table, whereas D and trimming were derived from the DNA. Here the sample has under 1,100,000 clones; 70% to 80% occur a single time. The ten top clones hold about 1.5% of the sample.

The CDR3, from cysteine to phenylalanine, totals 18 residues. The DNA shown is the 54-base CDR3, in frame from base 1. Germline trimming: 0 bases from V, 2 bases from J; junction bases outside gene matches: 9. CDR1 and CDR2 were assigned from the germline V gene as SGHRS and YFSETQ. This clonotype was obtained from a man younger than 30 in good health. The sample comprised memory CD4+ T cells sorted from blood. The sample's cell subset or site label, in plain terms: CD45RA-negative fraction. The V and J genes are TRBV5-1 and TRBJ1-3, and 9 junctional nucleotides match TRBD1. The CDR3 region: CASSLAVGQGSAGNTIYF. In nucleotide form, the sequence is TGCGCCAGCAGCTTGGCCGTGGGACAGGGATCGGCTGGAAACACCATATATTTT.